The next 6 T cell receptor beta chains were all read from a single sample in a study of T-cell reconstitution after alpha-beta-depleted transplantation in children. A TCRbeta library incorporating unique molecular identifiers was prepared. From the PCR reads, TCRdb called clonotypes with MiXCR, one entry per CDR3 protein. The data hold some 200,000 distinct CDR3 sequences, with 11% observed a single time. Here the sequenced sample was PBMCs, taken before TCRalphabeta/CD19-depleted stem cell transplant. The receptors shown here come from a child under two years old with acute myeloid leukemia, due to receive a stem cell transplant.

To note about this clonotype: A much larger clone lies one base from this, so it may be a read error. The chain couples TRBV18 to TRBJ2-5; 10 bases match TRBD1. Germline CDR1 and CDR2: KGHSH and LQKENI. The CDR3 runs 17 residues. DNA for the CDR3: TGTGCCCGCTCACCCCGACAGGGGGCTAGCACAAAAGAGACCCAGTACTTC. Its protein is CARSPRQGASTKETQYF.

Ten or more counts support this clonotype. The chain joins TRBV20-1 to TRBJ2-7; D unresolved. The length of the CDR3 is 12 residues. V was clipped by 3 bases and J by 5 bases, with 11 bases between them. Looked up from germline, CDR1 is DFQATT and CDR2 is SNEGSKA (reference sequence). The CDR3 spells CSARQVLDEQYF. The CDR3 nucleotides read TGCAGTGCTAGGCAGGTCCTCGACGAGCAGTACTTC.

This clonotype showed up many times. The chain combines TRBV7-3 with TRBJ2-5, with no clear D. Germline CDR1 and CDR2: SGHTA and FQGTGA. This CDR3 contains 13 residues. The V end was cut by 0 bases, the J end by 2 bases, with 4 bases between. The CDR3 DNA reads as TGTGCCAGCAGCTTAACCTTTCAAGAGACCCAGTACTTC. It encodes CASSLTFQETQYF.

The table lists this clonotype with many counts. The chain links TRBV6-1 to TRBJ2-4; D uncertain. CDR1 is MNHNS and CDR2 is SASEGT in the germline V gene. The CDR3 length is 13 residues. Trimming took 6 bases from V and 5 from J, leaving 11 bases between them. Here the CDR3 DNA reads TGTGCCAGCAGGTCAGCATTCGAAAACATTCAGTACTTC. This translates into CASRSAFENIQYF.

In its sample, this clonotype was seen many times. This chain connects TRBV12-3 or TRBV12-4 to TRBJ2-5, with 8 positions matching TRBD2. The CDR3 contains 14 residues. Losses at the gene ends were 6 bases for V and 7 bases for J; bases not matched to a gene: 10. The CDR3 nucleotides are TGTGCCAGCAGCCCTCGACCGGGAGGGGCGACCCAGTACTTC. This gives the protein CASSPRPGGATQYF.

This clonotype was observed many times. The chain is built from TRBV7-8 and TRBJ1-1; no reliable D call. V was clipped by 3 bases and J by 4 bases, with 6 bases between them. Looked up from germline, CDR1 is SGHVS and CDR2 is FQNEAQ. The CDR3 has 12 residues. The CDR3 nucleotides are TGTGCCAGCAGCTTGGACGTCACTGAAGCTTTCTTT. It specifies CASSLDVTEAFF.